This entry describes one T cell receptor (beta chain). Its specific antigen is unknown. No much larger clonotype is one base removed from it; base qualities were not supplied. V has 4 bases trimmed and J has 2 bases trimmed; junction bases matching no gene number 5. From the cysteine up to the phenylalanine, the CDR3 has a length of 15 residues. The CDR3 DNA has 45 bases and is translated from base 1. According to the germline V gene, CDR1 reads WSHSY and CDR2 reads SAAADI. These data are taken from a study of shared clonotypes between healthy human individuals (dated by TCRdb to 2018 to 2021). Broadly, across the study: A few men and a couple of women, aged 18 to 49 years, made up the cohort. Per donor, three plates each were used for CD4 naive and CD4 memory, two for CD8 naive, and one for CD8 memory. Blood TCR repertoires of about 5 healthy adults were deeply sequenced to estimate repertoire size and the extent of clonotype sharing between individuals. To increase sequencing depth and limit assay-specific biases, TCR repertoire library preparation and sequencing were carried out by different laboratories using diverse techniques. Between about 0.8 and 9 billion PBMCs per donor were obtained by leukapheresis.

Using the deep immunoSEQ assay, multiplex PCR amplified TCR CDR3 regions from genomic DNA. For each cell subset, the extracted genomic DNA was distributed evenly across all wells of several immunoSEQ 96-well plates, and each plate served as one replicate. Each replicate PCR for sorted subsets received roughly 0.2 ug genomic DNA, equal to around 32,000 T cell genomes. Purified libraries were quantified with a Qubit 3.0 fluorometer, sized on a Bioanalyzer 2100, and re-quantified with the KAPA Library Quantification kit. Every immunoSEQ 96-well plate was sequenced on a separate single-read 150-cycle Illumina NextSeq 550 flow cell. Concerning the study's data processing: The immunoSEQ output contained only junctional sequences without quality scores, so filtering could not match that applied to full-length reads. To assign V/J genes and CDR3, sequences were annotated using PyIR, a Python wrapper for IgBLAST v1.9, with IMGT germline references. Reads were filtered out if the reads had weak V/J assignments (E-value above 1e-6), no CDR3, stop codons, out-of-frame junctions, or ambiguous translated residues. V3J clonotypes were defined as sequences sharing an identical inferred V gene, J gene, and CDR3 amino acid sequence. Percentage overlap between repertoires was calculated by dividing the number of shared unique clonotypes by the size of the smaller repertoire. Richness of each repertoire was evaluated using RTK rarefaction, the Chao1 estimator, and Recon v2.1 estimates of unobserved clonotypes. For all TCRbeta clonotypes obtained by the gDNA method from a few donors, generation probabilities were computed with OLGA. The clones in this table, taken by TCRdb from immuneACCESS, are in-frame only. Not every clone is retained; where verified, under half of the shortfall comes from an unresolved V gene, and the cause of the rest is unknown. Clone size and V and J calls were adopted from that table, with D and trimming inferred from the DNA. This sample comprises 2 million to 2.5 million clones, approximately 96% of them detected only once. Around 0.13% of the sample belongs to the ten largest clones.

Healthy HIV-negative adults with no recently reported acute infections or vaccinations were included as donors. Only Caucasian adults living in Nashville, Tennessee, USA were represented among the donors. CD4+ T cells were enriched by magnetic negative selection, after which naive cells were positively selected on CD45RA and the negative fraction was taken as the memory subset. Blood was collected by leukapheresis, and PBMCs were isolated by Ficoll-Histopaque density gradient centrifugation and then cryopreserved in liquid nitrogen vapor phase. Purity and quantity of every magnetically sorted T cell population were checked by analytical flow cytometry. Genomic DNA was isolated from each sorted fraction and quantified by UV absorbance on a Nanodrop 2000c. The full study reports these points: The genetic and exposure-history diversity represented was limited by the small number of donors. Across a few donors, roughly 5.4% of naive CD4, roughly 3.8% of naive CD8, approximately 2.5% of memory CD4, and roughly 0.41% of memory CD8 clonotypes were shared. Pairwise subsampling led to the expectation that sequencing depth would affect the degree of clonotype sharing among donors. Rarefaction of sorted-subset datasets indicated incomplete sequencing despite the large sequencing depth. Compared with non-shared clonotypes, the clonotypes found in all four sorted-subset donors had higher generation probabilities. Sampling was restricted to blood, and TCR repertoires in tissues likely differ from the TCR repertoires found in blood. Naive subsets generally had larger estimated clonotype richness than memory subsets did.

The source material was naive CD4+ T cells sorted from blood. This specimen's cell subset or site label, per the study, means: CD45RA+ positively selected. This TCR came from a young man in good health. The rearranged segments are TRBV10-2 and TRBJ1-5, and 7 junctional nucleotides match TRBD1. The DNA reads as follows: TGCGCCAGCAGTGGCAGGGGGTTCGGCAATCAGCCCCAGCATTTT. Its translation is CASSGRGFGNQPQHF.